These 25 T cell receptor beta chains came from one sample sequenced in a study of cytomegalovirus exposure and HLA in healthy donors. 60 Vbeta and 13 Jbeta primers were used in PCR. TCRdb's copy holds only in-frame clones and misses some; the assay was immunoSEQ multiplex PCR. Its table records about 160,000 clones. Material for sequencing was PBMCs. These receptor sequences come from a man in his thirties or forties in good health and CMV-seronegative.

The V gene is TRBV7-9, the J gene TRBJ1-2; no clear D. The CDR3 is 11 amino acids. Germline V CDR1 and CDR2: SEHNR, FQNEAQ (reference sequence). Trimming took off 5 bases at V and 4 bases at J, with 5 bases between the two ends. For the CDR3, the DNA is TGTGCCAGCAGCCGGGTCTATGGCTACACCTTC. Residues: CASSRVYGYTF. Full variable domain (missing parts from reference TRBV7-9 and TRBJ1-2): DTGVSQNPRHKITKRGQNVTFRCDPISEHNRLYWYRQTLGQGPEFLTYFQNEAQLEKSRLLSDRFSAERPKGSFSTLEIQRTEQGDSAMYLCASSRVYGYTFGSGTRLTVV.

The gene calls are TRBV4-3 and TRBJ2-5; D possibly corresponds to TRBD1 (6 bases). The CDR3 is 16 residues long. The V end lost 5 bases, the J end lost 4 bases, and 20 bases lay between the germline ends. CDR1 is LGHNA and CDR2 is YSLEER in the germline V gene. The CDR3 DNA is TGCGCCAGCAGCAAGGGGGTGGATCCCAGGTTAGAGACCCAGTACTTC. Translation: CASSKGVDPRLETQYF.

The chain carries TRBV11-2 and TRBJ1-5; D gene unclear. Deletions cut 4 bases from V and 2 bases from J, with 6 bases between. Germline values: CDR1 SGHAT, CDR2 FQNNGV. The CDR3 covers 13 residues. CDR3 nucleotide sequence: TGTGCCAGCAGCTCCCGGGGCAATCAGCCCCAGCATTTT. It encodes CASSSRGNQPQHF.

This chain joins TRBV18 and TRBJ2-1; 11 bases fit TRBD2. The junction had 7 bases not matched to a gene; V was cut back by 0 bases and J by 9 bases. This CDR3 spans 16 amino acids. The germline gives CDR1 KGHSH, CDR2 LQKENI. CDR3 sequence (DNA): TGTGCCAGCTCACCACCGCTAGCGGGAGGATCCGGTGAGCAGTTCTTC. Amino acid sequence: CASSPPLAGGSGEQFF.

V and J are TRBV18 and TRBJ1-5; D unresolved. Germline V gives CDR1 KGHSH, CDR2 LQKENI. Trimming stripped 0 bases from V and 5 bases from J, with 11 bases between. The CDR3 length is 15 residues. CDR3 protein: CASSPPGRSDQPQHF. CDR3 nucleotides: TGTGCCAGCTCACCACCGGGCAGGTCCGATCAGCCCCAGCATTTT.

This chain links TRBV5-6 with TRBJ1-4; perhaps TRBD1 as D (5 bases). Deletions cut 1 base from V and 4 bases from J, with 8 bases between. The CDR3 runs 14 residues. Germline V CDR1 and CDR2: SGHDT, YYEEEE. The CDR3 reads CASSLRGLNEKLFF. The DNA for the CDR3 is TGTGCCAGCAGCTTGCGGGGACTTAATGAAAAACTGTTTTTT.

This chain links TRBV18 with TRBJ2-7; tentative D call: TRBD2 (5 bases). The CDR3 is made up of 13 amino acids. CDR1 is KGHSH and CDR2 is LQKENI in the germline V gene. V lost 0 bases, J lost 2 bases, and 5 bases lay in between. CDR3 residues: CASSPPTTYEQYF. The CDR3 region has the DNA TGTGCCAGCTCACCACCGACTACCTACGAGCAGTACTTC.

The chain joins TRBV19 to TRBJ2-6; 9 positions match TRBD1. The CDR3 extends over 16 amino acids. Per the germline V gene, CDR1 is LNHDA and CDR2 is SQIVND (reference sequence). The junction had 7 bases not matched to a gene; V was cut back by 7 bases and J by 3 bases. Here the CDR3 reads CASIRTGEIGANVLTF. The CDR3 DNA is TGTGCCAGTATACGGACAGGGGAAATTGGGGCCAACGTCCTGACTTTC. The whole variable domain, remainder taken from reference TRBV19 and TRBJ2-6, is DGGITQSPKYLFRKEGQNVTLSCEQNLNHDAMYWYRQDPGQGLRLIYYSQIVNDFQKGDIAEGYSVSREKKESFPLTVTSAQKNPTAFYLCASIRTGEIGANVLTFGAGSRLTVL.

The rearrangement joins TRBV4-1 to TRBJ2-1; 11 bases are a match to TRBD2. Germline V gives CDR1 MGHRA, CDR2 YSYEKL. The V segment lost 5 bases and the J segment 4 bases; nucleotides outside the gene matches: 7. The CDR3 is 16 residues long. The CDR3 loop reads CASSFDTSGGYNEQFF. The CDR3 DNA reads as TGCGCCAGCAGCTTTGACACTAGCGGGGGTTACAATGAGCAGTTCTTC.

CDR3 sequence reads: CASSEQGNQPQHF. The CDR3 DNA reads as TGTGCCAGCAGTGAGCAGGGCAATCAGCCCCAGCATTTT. V is TRBV6-4 and J is TRBJ1-5; D call uncertain. The V gene's germline CDR1 is MRHNA and CDR2 SNTAGT. V was clipped by 3 bases and J by 2 bases, with 5 bases between them. The CDR3 sequence is 13 residues long.

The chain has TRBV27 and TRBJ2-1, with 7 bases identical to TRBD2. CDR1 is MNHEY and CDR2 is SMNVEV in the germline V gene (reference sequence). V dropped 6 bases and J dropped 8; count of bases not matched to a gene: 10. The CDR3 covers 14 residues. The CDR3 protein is CASSPRREVYEQFF. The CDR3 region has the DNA TGTGCCAGCAGCCCGCGACGGGAGGTCTATGAGCAGTTCTTC.

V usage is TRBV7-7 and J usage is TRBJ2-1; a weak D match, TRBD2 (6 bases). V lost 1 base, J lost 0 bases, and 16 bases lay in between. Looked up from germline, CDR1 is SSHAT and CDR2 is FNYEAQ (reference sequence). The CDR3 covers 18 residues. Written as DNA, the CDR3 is TGTGCCAGCAGCTTAGAGGGGAGTAGCGGCGCCTCCTACAATGAGCAGTTCTTC. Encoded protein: CASSLEGSSGASYNEQFF.

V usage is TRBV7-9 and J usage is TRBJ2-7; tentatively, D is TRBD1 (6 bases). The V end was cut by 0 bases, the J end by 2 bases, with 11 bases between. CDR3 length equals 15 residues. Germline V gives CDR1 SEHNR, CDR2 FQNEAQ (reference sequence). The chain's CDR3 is CASSLARGGTYEQYF. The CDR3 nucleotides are TGTGCCAGCAGCTTAGCCAGGGGTGGAACCTACGAGCAGTACTTC.

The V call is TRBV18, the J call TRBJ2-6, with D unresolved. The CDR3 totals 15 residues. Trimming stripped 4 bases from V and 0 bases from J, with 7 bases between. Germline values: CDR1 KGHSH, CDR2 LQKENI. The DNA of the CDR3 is TGTGCCAGCTCACGGGCCGGCTCTGGGGCCAACGTCCTGACTTTC. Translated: CASSRAGSGANVLTF.

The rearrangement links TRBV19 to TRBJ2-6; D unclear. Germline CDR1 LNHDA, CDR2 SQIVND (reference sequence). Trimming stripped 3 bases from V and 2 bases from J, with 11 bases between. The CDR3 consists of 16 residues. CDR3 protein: CASSMGPFTGANVLTF. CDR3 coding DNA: TGTGCCAGTAGTATGGGCCCCTTTACTGGGGCCAACGTCCTGACTTTC.

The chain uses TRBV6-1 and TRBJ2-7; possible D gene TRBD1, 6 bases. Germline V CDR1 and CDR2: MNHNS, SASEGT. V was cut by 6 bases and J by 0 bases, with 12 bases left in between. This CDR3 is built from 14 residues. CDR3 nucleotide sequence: TGTGCCAGCAGGAGGACAGTTGACTCCTACGAGCAGTACTTC. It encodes CASRRTVDSYEQYF.

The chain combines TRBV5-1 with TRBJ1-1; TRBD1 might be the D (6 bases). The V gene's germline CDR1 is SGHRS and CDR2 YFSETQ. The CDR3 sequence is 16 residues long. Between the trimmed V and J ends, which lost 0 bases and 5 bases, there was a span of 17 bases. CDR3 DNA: TGCGCCAGCAGCTTGGCCAGGGGTGGAAGAGGGACTGAAGCTTTCTTT. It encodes CASSLARGGRGTEAFF.

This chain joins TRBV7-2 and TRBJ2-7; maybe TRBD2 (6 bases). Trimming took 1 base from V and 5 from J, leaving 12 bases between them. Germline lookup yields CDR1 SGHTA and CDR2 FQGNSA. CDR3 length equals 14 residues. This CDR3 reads CASSLGLREDEQYF. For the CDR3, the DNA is TGTGCCAGCAGCTTAGGTTTAAGGGAGGACGAGCAGTACTTC.

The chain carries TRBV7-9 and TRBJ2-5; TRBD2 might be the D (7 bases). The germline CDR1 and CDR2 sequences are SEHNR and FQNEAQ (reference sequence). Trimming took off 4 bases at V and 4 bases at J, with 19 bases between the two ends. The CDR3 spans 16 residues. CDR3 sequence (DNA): TGTGCCAGCAGCTCCACCGGGGCAGGGGAGGGAGAGACCCAGTACTTC. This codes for CASSSTGAGEGETQYF.

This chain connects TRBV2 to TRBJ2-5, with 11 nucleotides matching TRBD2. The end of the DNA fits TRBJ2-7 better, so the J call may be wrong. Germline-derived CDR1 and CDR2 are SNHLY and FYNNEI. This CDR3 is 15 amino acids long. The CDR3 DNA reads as TGTGCCAGCAGGGAAACTAGCGGGAGATCCTACGAGCAGTACTTC. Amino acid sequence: CASRETSGRSYEQYF.

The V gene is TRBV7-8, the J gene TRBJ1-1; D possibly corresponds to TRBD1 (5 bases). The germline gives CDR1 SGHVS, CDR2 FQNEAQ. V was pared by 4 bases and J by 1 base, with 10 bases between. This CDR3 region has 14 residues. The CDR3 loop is CASSWGHQNTEAFF. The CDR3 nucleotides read TGTGCCAGCAGCTGGGGCCACCAGAACACTGAAGCTTTCTTT.

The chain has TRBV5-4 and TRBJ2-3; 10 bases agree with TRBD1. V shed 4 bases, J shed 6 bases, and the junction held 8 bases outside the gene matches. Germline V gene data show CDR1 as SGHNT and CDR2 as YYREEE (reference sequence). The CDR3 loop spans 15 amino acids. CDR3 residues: CASSGGGQGFDTQYF. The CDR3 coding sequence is TGTGCCAGCAGCGGGGGGGGACAGGGGTTTGATACGCAGTATTTT.

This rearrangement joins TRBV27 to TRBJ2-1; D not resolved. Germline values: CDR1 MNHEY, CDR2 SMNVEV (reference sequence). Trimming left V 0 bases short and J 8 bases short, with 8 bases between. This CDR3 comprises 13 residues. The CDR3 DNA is TGTGCCAGCAGTTTATCAAGCTTGTATGAGCAGTTCTTC. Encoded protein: CASSLSSLYEQFF.

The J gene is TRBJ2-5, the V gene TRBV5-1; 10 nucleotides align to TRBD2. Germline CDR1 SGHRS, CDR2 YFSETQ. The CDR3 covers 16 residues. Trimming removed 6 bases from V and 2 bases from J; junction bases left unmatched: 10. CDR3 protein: CASKVSVTSGQETQYF. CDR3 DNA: TGCGCCAGCAAGGTTTCTGTGACTAGCGGGCAAGAGACCCAGTACTTC.

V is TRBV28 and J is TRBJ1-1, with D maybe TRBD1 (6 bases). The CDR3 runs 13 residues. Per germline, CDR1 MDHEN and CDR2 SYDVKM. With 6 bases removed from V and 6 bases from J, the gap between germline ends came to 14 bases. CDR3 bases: TGTGCCAGCAGCCCAACAGGGTTCCCTGAAGCTTTCTTT. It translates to CASSPTGFPEAFF.